This T cell receptor beta chain comes out of a study of cytomegalovirus exposure and HLA in healthy donors. Study results and limitations: The authors listed 164 TCR beta chains as cytomegalovirus-associated.

Trimming took 3 bases from V and 3 from J, leaving 12 bases between them. The CDR3 runs to 14 residues. The germline V gene encodes CDR1 LNHNV and CDR2 YYDKDF (reference sequence). Concerning this clone itself: Its specificity is not known.

Only in-frame clones appear in the TCRdb table, and some are missing; sequencing was by immunoSEQ multiplex PCR. This repertoire shows tens of thousands of clones, around four fifths found once; its top ten account for 3%. This receptor was obtained from a man aged 25-45 years in good health and CMV-seronegative. Sequenced: PBMCs. The chain uses TRBV15 and TRBJ2-7; perhaps TRBD1 as D (6 bases). CDR3 sequence reads: CATSSGGPLYEQYF. The CDR3 DNA reads as TGTGCCACCAGCAGTGGGGGCCCCCTCTACGAGCAGTACTTC.